This entry describes one T cell receptor beta chain. Its antigen target is currently unknown. No base-level quality is on record; no much larger clone is a single base apart. A second Seattle source provided samples from volunteer blood donors who had recovered from COVID-19. The collaborating institutions used their own protocols to collect whole blood in K2EDTA tubes. Collaborator samples were shipped for TCRbeta analysis as frozen whole blood, isolated PBMCs, or DNA extracted from either sample type. This sample was included in a study of blood T cell repertoires in COVID-19 (dated by TCRdb to the early 2020s). Regarding the study in general: Samples from collaborators originated in the United States, Italy and Spain and spanned both the acute and convalescent phases of COVID-19. The dataset comprised deeply sampled blood TCRbeta repertoires from subjects exposed to, actively infected with, or recovered from COVID-19. The prospective study material was composed of cDNA or gDNA derived from T cells, B-cell-depleted T cells, or PBMCs. Where available, HLA class I and class II types were taken from metadata supplied by the sample provider and were not determined by assay-based typing. Sample metadata almost always included a de-identified subject ID, COVID-19 status, age in years and sex. The repertoires were made available in a free public database intended to serve as a resource for research on the immune response to SARS-CoV-2. The samples were drawn from two sources: the first 160 participants of the ongoing ImmuneRACE study, and some 1,300 subjects contributed by 6 global collaborators.

CDR1 and CDR2, looked up from the germline V gene, are SGHDT and YYEEEE. V was cut back by 2 bases and J by 3 bases, leaving a gap of 3 bases between them. The CDR3 covers 12 residues, taking in both the cysteine and the phenylalanine. Just the 36-base CDR3 DNA is kept, in frame starting at base 1. Overall study outcomes, separate from this receptor: The quantity of clinical and demographic metadata differed by source and by participant and was supplied without curation.

TCRbeta CDR3 regions were amplified from genomic DNA using the immunoSEQ Assay, a bias-controlled multiplex PCR. On the study's bioinformatics: Nucleated cell counts per sample were estimated from amplification of reference gene primers within the assay. To quantify the absolute abundance of each unique TCRbeta CDR3 rearrangement, sequence reads were collapsed and filtered. Productive Simpson clonality was computed per sample as the square root of Simpson's diversity index over productive rearrangements. TCRdb mirrors the immuneACCESS table, restricted to in-frame sequences. Some clones are absent from its copies; in checked studies, under half trace to an unresolved V gene, and the reason for the others is unknown. D and trimming were read from the DNA, whereas the V and J calls and clone size are those reported in that table. The sample has about 240,000 clones on record, approximately 86% of them singletons. The ten largest clones represent over 3% of the sample.

This receptor chain uses TRBV5-6 and TRBJ1-5, with the D gene not confidently named. Sample: peripheral blood. The sequence came from a woman between 25 and 40 years old who had recovered from COVID-19. The nucleotide sequence is given as TGTGCCAGCAGCTTCTACAATCAGCCCCAGCATTTT. It translates as CASSFYNQPQHF. Outside the CDR3, residues come from the reference TRBV5-6 and TRBJ1-5 proteins, so the full variable domain is: DAGVTQSPTHLIKTRGQQVTLRCSPKSGHDTVSWYQQALGQGPQFIFQYYEEEERQRGNFPDRFSGHQFPNYSSELNVNALLLGDSALYLCASSFYNQPQHFGDGTRLSIL.